This T cell receptor (beta chain) was recovered during a study of blood T cell repertoires in COVID-19. Germline loops: CDR1 SGHVT, CDR2 SQSDAQ. This CDR3 spans 15 amino acids. V shed 5 bases and J 6 bases; nucleotides not matched to a gene: 11. The assay was immunoSEQ multiplex PCR, and TCRdb's table has in-frame clones only and misses some. This table has 210,000 or so clones, around nine tenths appearing once. Sequencing used peripheral blood. The sequence derives from an older woman with acute or convalescent COVID-19. The V call is TRBV7-4, the J call TRBJ1-1, with 8 bases lining up with TRBD1. The CDR3 reads CASSRETGGRSEAFF. For the CDR3, the DNA is TGTGCCAGCAGCCGGGAAACAGGGGGTAGGTCTGAAGCTTTCTTT.